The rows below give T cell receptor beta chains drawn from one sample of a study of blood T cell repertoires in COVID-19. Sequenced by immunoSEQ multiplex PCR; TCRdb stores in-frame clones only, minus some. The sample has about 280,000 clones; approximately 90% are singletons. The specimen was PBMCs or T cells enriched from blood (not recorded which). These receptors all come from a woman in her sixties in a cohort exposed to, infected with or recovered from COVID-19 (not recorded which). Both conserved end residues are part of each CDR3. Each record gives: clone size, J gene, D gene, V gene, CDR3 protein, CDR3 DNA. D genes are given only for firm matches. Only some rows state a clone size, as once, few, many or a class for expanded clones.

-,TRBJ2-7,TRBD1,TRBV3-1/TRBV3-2,CASSYTRQGMFEQYF,TGTGCCAGCAGCTATACTAGACAGGGCATGTTCGAGCAGTACTTC
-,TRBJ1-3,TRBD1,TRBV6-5,CASSFGGGTNTIYF,TGTGCCAGCAGTTTTGGAGGGGGCACTAACACCATATATTTT
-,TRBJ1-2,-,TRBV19,CASSISGNYGYTF,TGTGCCAGTAGTATATCGGGTAACTATGGCTACACCTTC
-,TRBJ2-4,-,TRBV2,CASSPGRTPGYF,TGTGCCAGCAGCCCCGGAAGGACTCCGGGGTACTTC
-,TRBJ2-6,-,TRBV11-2,CASSLGAAGANVLTF,TGTGCCAGCAGCTTAGGAGCCGCTGGGGCCAACGTCCTGACTTTC
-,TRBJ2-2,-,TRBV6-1,CASSEEESTGELFF,TGTGCCAGCAGTGAGGAGGAGTCCACCGGGGAGCTGTTTTTT
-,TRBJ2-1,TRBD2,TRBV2,CASSDRTSGRAVQFF,TGTGCCAGCAGTGACCGGACTAGCGGGAGGGCGGTGCAGTTCTTC
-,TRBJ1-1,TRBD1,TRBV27,CASKRDSFNTEAFF,TGTGCCAGCAAGAGGGACAGTTTTAACACTGAAGCTTTCTTT
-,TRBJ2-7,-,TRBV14,CASSQNRYEQYF,TGTGCCAGCAGCCAAAATCGGTACGAGCAGTACTTC
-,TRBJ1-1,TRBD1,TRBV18,CASSDRQGMNTEAFF,TGTGCCAGCTCAGACAGACAGGGTATGAACACTGAAGCTTTCTTT
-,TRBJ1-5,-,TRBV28,CASSLLHQPQHF,TGTGCCAGCAGTTTACTCCATCAGCCCCAGCATTTT
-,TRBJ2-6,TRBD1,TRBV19,CATSRQGALSGANVLTF,TGTGCCACCTCAAGACAGGGGGCGCTATCTGGGGCCAACGTCCTGACTTTC
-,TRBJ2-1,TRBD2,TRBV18,CASSPGLNNNEQFF,TGTGCCAGCTCACCGGGACTAAATAACAATGAGCAGTTCTTC
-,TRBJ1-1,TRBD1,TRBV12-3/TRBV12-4,CASNRGRYTEAFF,TGTGCCAGCAACAGGGGGCGGTACACTGAAGCTTTCTTT
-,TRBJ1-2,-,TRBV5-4,CASSLGPGGLYGYTF,TGTGCCAGCAGCTTAGGACCGGGAGGACTCTATGGCTACACCTTC
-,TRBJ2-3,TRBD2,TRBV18,CASSLGLAGTTDTQYF,TGTGCCAGCTCACTTGGACTAGCGGGAACCACAGATACGCAGTATTTT
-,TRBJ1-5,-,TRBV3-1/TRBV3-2,CASSQAVFNQPQHF,TGTGCCAGCAGCCAAGCGGTCTTTAATCAGCCCCAGCATTTT
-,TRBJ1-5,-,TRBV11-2,CASSVSGTSYSNQPQHF,TGTGCCAGCAGCGTGTCCGGGACATCCTATAGCAATCAGCCCCAGCATTTT
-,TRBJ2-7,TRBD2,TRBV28,CASRASGTSAHEQYF,TGTGCCAGCAGGGCGTCCGGGACTAGCGCCCACGAGCAGTACTTC
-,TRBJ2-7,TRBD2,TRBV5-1,CASATSGDYEQYF,TGCGCCAGCGCGACTAGCGGGGACTACGAGCAGTACTTC
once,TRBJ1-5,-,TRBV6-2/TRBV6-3,CASSYIQAIGQPQHF,TGTGCCAGCAGTTACATACAGGCTATCGGACAGCCCCAGCATTTT
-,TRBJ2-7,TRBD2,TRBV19,CASSIASGGFYEQYF,TGTGCCAGTAGTATAGCTAGCGGGGGATTCTACGAGCAGTACTTC
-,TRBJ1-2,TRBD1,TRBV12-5,CASGTVPGTDGYTF,TGTGCTAGTGGAACTGTCCCCGGGACAGATGGCTACACCTTC
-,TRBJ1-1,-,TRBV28,CASSFPGGGETEAFF,TGTGCCAGCAGTTTTCCGGGGGGGGGAGAGACTGAAGCTTTCTTT
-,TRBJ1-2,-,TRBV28,CASRPSDSEYYGYTF,TGTGCCAGCAGGCCATCGGACAGCGAGTACTATGGCTACACCTTC
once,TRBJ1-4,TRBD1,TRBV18,CASPPPGRGREKLFF,TGTGCCAGCCCCCCACCGGGCAGGGGGCGAGAAAAACTGTTTTTT